This T cell receptor beta chain was sequenced in a study of radiation and T cells in renal cell carcinoma. Study conclusions and caveats: Irradiated tumors had higher TCR clonality than control tumors. Sampling covered only roughly 1 g of each tumor. Compared with controls, irradiated tumors had more, larger dominant CDR3 motifs.

This clone was recorded only once. The antigen is not known. Some clones are missing from TCRdb's copy, which holds only in-frame ones; the method was immunoSEQ multiplex PCR. In the table there are 23,000 or so clones, roughly 64% of which are singletons. The treatment denotes: treatment-naive control, cytoreductive nephrectomy. The tumor was a clear cell renal cell carcinoma. Material: tumor tissue, obtained from a patient whose treatment was nephrectomy without radiotherapy. The receptor's source is a man aged 40-49 years with renal cell carcinoma.

The DNA for the CDR3 is TGTGCCAGCACACCCCCGGGAAGGGGTAGAACTGAAGCTTTCTTT. Its translation is CASTPPGRGRTEAFF. V usage is TRBV28 and J usage is TRBJ1-1, with D possibly being TRBD1 (5 bases). The CDR3 is 15 residues long. The germline V and J ends were trimmed by 7 bases and 5 bases, with 20 bases remaining between them. Germline V lookup: CDR1 MDHEN, CDR2 SYDVKM.